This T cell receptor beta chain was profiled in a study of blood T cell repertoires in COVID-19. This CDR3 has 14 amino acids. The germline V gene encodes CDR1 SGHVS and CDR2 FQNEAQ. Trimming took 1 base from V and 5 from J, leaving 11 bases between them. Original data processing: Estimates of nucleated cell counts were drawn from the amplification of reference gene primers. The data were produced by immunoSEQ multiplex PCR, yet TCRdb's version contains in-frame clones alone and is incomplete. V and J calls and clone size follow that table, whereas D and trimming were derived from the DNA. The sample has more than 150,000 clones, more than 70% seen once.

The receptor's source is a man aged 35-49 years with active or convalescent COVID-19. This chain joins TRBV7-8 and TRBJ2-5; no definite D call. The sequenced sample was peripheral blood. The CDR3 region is CASSLGRMRETQYF. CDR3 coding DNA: TGTGCCAGCAGCTTAGGCCGGATGAGGGAGACCCAGTACTTC.